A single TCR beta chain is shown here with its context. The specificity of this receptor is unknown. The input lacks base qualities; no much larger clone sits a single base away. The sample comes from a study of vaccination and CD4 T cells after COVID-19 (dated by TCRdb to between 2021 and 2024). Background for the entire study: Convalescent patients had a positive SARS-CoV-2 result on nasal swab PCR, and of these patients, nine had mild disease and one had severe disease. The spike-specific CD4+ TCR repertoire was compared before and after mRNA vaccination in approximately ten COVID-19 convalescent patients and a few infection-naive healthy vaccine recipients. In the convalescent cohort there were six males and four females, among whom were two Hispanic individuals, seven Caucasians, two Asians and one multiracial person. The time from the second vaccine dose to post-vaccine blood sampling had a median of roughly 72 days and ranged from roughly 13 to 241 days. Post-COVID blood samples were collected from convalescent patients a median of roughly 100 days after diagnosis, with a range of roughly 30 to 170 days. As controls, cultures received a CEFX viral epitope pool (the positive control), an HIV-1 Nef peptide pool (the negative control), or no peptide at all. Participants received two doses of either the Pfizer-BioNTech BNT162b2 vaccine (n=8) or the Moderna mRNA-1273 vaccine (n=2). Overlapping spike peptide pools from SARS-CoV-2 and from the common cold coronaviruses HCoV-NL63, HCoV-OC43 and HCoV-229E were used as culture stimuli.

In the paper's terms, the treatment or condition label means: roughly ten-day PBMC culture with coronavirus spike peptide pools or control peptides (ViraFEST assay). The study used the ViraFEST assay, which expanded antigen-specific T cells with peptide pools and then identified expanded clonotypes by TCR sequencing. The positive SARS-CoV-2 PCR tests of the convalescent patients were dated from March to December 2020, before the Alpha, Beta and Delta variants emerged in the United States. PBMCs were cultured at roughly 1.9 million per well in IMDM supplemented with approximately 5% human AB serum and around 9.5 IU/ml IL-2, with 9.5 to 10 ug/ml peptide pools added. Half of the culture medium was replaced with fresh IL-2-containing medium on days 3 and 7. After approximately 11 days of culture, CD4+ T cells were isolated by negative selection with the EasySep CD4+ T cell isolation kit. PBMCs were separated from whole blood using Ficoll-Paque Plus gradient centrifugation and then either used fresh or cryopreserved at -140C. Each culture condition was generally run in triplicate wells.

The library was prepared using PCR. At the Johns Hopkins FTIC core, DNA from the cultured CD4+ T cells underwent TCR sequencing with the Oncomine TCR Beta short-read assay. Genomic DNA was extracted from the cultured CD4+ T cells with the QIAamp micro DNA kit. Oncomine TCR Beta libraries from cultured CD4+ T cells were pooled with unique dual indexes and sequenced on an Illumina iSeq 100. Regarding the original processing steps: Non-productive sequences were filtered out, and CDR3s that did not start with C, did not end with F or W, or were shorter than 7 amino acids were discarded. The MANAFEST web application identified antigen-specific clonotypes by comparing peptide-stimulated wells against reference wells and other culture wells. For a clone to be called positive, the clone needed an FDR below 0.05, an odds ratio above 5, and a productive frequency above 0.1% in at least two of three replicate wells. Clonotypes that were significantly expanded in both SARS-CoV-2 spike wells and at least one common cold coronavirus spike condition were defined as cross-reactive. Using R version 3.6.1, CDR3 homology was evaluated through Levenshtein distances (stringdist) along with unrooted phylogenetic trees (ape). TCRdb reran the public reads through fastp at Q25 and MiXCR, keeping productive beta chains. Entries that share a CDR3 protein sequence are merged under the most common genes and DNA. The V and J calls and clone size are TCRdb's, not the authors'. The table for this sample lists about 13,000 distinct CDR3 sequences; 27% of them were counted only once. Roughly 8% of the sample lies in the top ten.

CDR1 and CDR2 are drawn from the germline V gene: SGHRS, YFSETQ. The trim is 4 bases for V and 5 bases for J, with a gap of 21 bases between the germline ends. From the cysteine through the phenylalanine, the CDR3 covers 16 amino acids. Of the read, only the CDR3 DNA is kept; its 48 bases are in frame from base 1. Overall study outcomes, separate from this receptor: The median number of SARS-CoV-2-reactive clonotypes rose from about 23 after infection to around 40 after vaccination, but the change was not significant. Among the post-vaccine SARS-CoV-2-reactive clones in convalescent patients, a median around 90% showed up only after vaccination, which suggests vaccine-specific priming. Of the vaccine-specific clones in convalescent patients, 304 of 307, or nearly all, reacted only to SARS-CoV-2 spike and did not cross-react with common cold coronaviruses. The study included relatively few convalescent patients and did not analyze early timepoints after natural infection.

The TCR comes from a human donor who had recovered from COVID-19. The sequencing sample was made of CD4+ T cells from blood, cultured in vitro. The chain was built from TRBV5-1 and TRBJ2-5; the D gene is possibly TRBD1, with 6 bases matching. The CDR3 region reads CASSAGLRVQGETQYF. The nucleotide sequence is TGCGCCAGCAGCGCTGGGCTGAGGGTTCAGGGGGAGACCCAGTACTTC.